This TCR beta chain was sequenced for a study of cytomegalovirus exposure and HLA in healthy donors. Study context: Of some 400 genotyped donors, 81% grouped in the Caucasian-associated ancestry cluster.

V gave up 2 bases and J gave up 1 base, with 10 bases separating them. Germline V lookup: CDR1 SGDLS, CDR2 YYNGEE. The CDR3 has 14 amino acids. Primers included in the PCR were 60 Vbeta and 13 Jbeta primers. This table comes from immunoSEQ multiplex PCR, and its TCRdb copy is limited to in-frame clones, with some not included. The top ten clones hold about 1.8% of a sample with 100,000 to 150,000 clones, over 65% of them seen once. The sequencing sample was made of PBMCs. The J gene is TRBJ2-7, the V gene TRBV9; tentative D call: TRBD1 (6 bases). This clonotype was obtained from a man between 18 and 29 years old in good health and CMV-seronegative. The CDR3 region is CASSVAGTSYEQYF. In nucleotides, the CDR3 is TGTGCCAGCAGCGTTGCCGGGACATCCTACGAGCAGTACTTC.